Each of the 15 T cell receptor beta chains below was sequenced from the same sample in a study of T cell clonality in common variable immunodeficiency. Study conclusions and caveats: Common variable immunodeficiency TCR beta sequences reportedly had fewer deletions and N-nucleotide insertions.

Assay used: immunoSEQ multiplex PCR; TCRdb lists only in-frame clones, some missing. Observed are over 11,000 clones, no singletons, with the top ten taking 9%. Their antigens remain unidentified. The sample taken for sequencing was peripheral blood mononuclear cells. The receptors here all came from a human donor with common variable immunodeficiency.

In this sample, this clone is medium-sized (0.01 to 0.1%). The CDR3 end lies 3 residues beyond the end of the read and is filled in from the germline J gene. This chain joins TRBV10-1 and TRBJ1-2; D is ambiguous. The CDR3 has 11 amino acids. V shed 9 bases and J shed 4 bases, with 9 bases lying between them. CDR1 WNHNN and CDR2 SYGVQD come from the germline V gene (reference sequence). The CDR3 protein is CASASVYGYTF. The sequenced CDR3 bases are TGCGCCAGTGCCTCGGTCTATGGC.

As to this clone: The CDR3 extends 3 residues past the end of the read, so its final part is completed from the germline J gene. The V call is TRBV7-6, the J call TRBJ2-1; 8 nucleotides agree with TRBD2. V lost 5 bases, J lost 3 bases, and 6 bases stayed unmatched. The V gene's germline CDR1 is SGHVS and CDR2 FNYEAQ. The CDR3 is made up of 15 amino acids. The DNA read from the CDR3 is TGTGCCAGCAGCAAAGGGACTAGTTACTACAATGAG. It yields the protein CASSKGTSYYNE. In full, the CDR3 reads CASSKGTSYYNEQFF.

Turning to this clone: The read halts 3 residues ahead of the CDR3 end, with the missing end drawn from the germline J gene. The chain carries TRBV7-2 and TRBJ1-6; maybe TRBD1 (6 bases). The CDR3 spans 13 residues. Germline V gene sequence: CDR1 SGHTA, CDR2 FQGNSA. The sequenced CDR3 bases are TGTGCCAGCAGACAAGGCGGGGGGCTTCCC. Protein: CASRQGGGLP. The full CDR3 protein reads CASRQGGGLPLHF.

This clone has only a few counts. Read sequence stops 3 residues before the CDR3 end, and the germline J gene provides the missing end. The chain uses TRBV19 and TRBJ2-2; D remains unclear. The CDR3 is made up of 14 amino acids. Germline CDR1 is LNHDA and CDR2 is SQIVND (reference sequence). V was pared by 2 bases and J by 3 bases, with 7 bases between. This CDR3 is CASSIQEYTGELFF. The part of the CDR3 DNA that was read is TGTGCCAGTAGTATACAGGAGTACACCGGGGAG.

This clone was observed a few times. CDR3 bases read: TGTGCCAGCAGCGGAGGGGCCAGTAATTCACCC. Its translation: CASSGGASNSP. The full CDR3 sequence reads CASSGGASNSPLHF. This chain links TRBV7-2 with TRBJ1-6; D perhaps matches TRBD1 (5 bases). The read ends 3 residues early relative to the CDR3; the germline J gene fills the gap. V dropped 5 bases and J dropped 6 bases, with 11 bases sitting between them. In germline, CDR1 is SGHTA, CDR2 FQGNSA. This CDR3 contains 14 residues.

This clone was observed a handful of times. Read sequence stops 3 residues before the CDR3 end, and the germline J gene provides the missing end. The chain employs TRBV7-2 and TRBJ2-1, with D possibly matching TRBD1 (5 bases). V shed 6 bases and J shed 6 bases, with 18 bases lying between them. This CDR3 comprises 15 residues. Germline assignment: CDR1 SGHTA and CDR2 FQGNSA. CDR3 DNA (partial): TGTGCCAGCAGTCCTCAGGGTTGGCAGGTCAATGAG. Translated, it gives CASSPQGWQVNE. Given in full, the CDR3 is CASSPQGWQVNEQFF.

In regard to this clone: The missing CDR3 end, 3 residues past where the read stops, is filled in from the germline J gene. The chain recombines TRBV30 with TRBJ1-4; 9 positions agree with TRBD1. The CDR3 loop spans 15 amino acids. V gave up 2 bases and J gave up 7 bases; unmatched junction bases: 8. Germline CDR1 is GTSNPN and CDR2 is SVGIG (reference sequence). CDR3 DNA (partial): TGTGCCTGGAGTCCCCGGACAGGGGTGGGTGAAAAA. Amino acid sequence: CAWSPRTGVGEK. The whole CDR3 sequence reads CAWSPRTGVGEKLFF.

This clone turned up a few times. The read comes to an end 3 residues before the CDR3 does, leaving the germline J gene to fill in the end. The V call is TRBV7-6, the J call TRBJ2-5, with 8 bases fitting TRBD2. Germline V CDR1 and CDR2: SGHVS, FNYEAQ. V lost 1 base to trimming and J lost 2 bases; unmatched junction nucleotides: 6. The CDR3 spans 16 residues. Partial CDR3 DNA: TGTGCCAGCAGCTTAGTTGCGGGGGGTTTACAAGAGACC. Its protein product is CASSLVAGGLQET. The entire CDR3 protein reads CASSLVAGGLQETQYF. Complete variable domain (other parts from reference TRBV7-6 and TRBJ2-5): GAGVSQSPRYKVTKRGQDVALRCDPISGHVSLYWYRQALGQGPEFLTYFNYEAQQDKSGLPNDRFSAERPEGSISTLTIQRTEQRDSAMYRCASSLVAGGLQETQYFGPGTRLLVL.

This clone occurred a few times. The CDR3 extends 3 residues past the end of the read, so its final part is completed from the germline J gene. The chain is built from TRBV7-9 and TRBJ2-7, with 7 nucleotides matching TRBD1. J gave up 5 bases and V 4 bases, and 2 bases lay outside the gene matches. Germline V lookup: CDR1 SEHNR, CDR2 FQNEAQ (reference sequence). CDR3 length equals 12 residues. This CDR3 is CASSSGQDEQYF. Incomplete CDR3 DNA: TGTGCCAGCAGCTCAGGACAGGACGAG.

This clone is judged medium-sized (0.01 to 0.1%). The read stops 3 residues short of the end of the CDR3; the missing end is completed from the germline J gene. The V gene is TRBV14, the J gene TRBJ1-1; no definite D call. The germline gives CDR1 SGHDN, CDR2 FVKESK. The ends were cut back, 2 bases at V and 5 bases at J, with 15 bases in the middle. The CDR3 is 15 amino acids. CDR3 sequence: CASSQPTRILTEAFF. Partial CDR3 DNA: TGTGCCAGCAGCCAACCGACAAGGATCCTGACTGAA.

Turning to this clone: The read ends 3 residues shy of where the CDR3 ends; the end is completed using the germline J gene. Other nucleotide sequences from this sample produce the same CDR3. V gene TRBV18 combines with J gene TRBJ1-5; D unresolved. V was shortened by 5 bases and J by 7 bases, with 24 bases between the two germline ends. Germline V gives CDR1 KGHSH, CDR2 LQKENI. The CDR3 spans 17 residues. The chain's CDR3 is CASSLSSPRGGSQPQHF. Incomplete CDR3 DNA: TGTGCCAGCTCATTATCTTCCCCTCGGGGAGGGTCGCAGCCC. The variable domain in full, with the rest retrieved from reference TRBV18 and TRBJ1-5, is NAGVMQNPRHLVRRRGQEARLRCSPMKGHSHVYWYRQLPEEGLKFMVYLQKENIIDESGMPKERFSAEFPKEGPSILRIQQVVRGDSAAYFCASSLSSPRGGSQPQHFGDGTRLSIL.

A note on this clone: Read sequence stops 3 residues before the CDR3 end, and the germline J gene provides the missing end. This chain links TRBV7-9 with TRBJ1-1; D gene unclear. V gave up 0 bases and J gave up 2 bases, with 7 bases separating them. This CDR3 spans 14 amino acids. The germline V gene encodes CDR1 SEHNR and CDR2 FQNEAQ (reference sequence). Partial CDR3 DNA: TGTGCCAGCAGCTTAGCAGGGCCAAACACTGAA. It codes for CASSLAGPNTE. The whole CDR3 protein reads CASSLAGPNTEAFF.

As regards this clone: From the germline J gene comes the end of the CDR3, since the read stops 3 residues before it. J is TRBJ1-2 and V is TRBV18; D gene unclear. V was pared by 3 bases and J by 6 bases, with 8 bases between. The germline gives CDR1 KGHSH, CDR2 LQKENI. The CDR3 sequence is 12 residues long. The CDR3 region is CASSPLSDGYTF. Partial CDR3 DNA: TGTGCCAGCTCACCCCTGAGCGATGGC.

This clone is medium-sized within its sample. The read stops 3 residues short of the end of the CDR3; the missing end is completed from the germline J gene. The V and J genes are TRBV19 and TRBJ1-4; 8 bases align to TRBD1. V shed 7 bases and J 0 bases; nucleotides not matched to a gene: 1. Per the germline V gene, CDR1 is LNHDA and CDR2 is SQIVND (reference sequence). CDR3 length: 14 residues. CDR3 loop: CASTGQATNEKLFF. The part of the CDR3 DNA that was read is TGTGCCAGTACGGGACAGGCAACTAATGAAAAA.

Details on this clone: The CDR3 end is not reached by the read, which stops 3 residues before it; the germline J gene fills it in. The V gene is TRBV6-2 or TRBV6-3, the J gene TRBJ1-5, with D unresolved. Trimming removed 6 bases at V and 7 bases at J, with 10 bases between. This CDR3 region has 12 residues. The germline V gene encodes CDR1 MNHEY and CDR2 SVGEGT. The sequenced part of the CDR3 DNA is TGTGCCAGCAGGTCCGTAGGGCAGCCC. Translating gives CASRSVGQP. The CDR3, in full, reads CASRSVGQPQHF.